Below are 27 T cell receptor beta chains sequenced from a single sample in a study of blood T cell repertoires in COVID-19 (dated by TCRdb to 2019 to 2021). The library relied on the immunoSEQ multiplex PCR assay. TCRdb carries this immuneACCESS record with in-frame sequences only. Its versions omit some clonotypes, under half of them owing to an unresolved V gene in the studies checked, with the rest unexplained. A total of fewer than 200,000 clones appear in this sample, around 79% of them only once. The ten largest clones capture around 20% of the sample. Material for sequencing was PBMCs or T cells enriched from blood (not recorded which). The receptors shown here come from a woman in her 70s in a cohort exposed to, infected with or recovered from COVID-19 (not recorded which).

A few counts support this clone. The chain uses TRBV6-5 and TRBJ2-7; 11 bases line up with TRBD2. Germline V CDR1 and CDR2: MNHEY, SVGAGI. The CDR3 totals 14 residues. The V segment lost 7 bases and the J segment 5 bases; nucleotides outside the gene matches: 7. The CDR3 region is CASILAGGPDEQYF. In DNA form, the CDR3 reads TGTGCCAGCATTTTAGCGGGAGGGCCGGACGAGCAGTACTTC.

The V gene is TRBV7-2, the J gene TRBJ1-2; D not certain. Trimming cost V 0 bases and J 6 bases, with 14 bases left between them. The CDR3 has 15 residues. The germline gives CDR1 SGHTA, CDR2 FQGNSA. The CDR3 bases are TGTGCCAGCAGCTTAGCCTCCGGGGTATGGAATGGCTACACCTTC. It is translated as CASSLASGVWNGYTF.

This clone has only one observation. The CDR3 region is CASSWQGHYEQYF. In DNA form, the CDR3 reads TGTGCCAGCAGCTGGCAGGGTCACTACGAGCAGTACTTC. The chain is built from TRBV7-8 and TRBJ2-7; TRBD1 might be the D (5 bases). The V gene's germline CDR1 is SGHVS and CDR2 FQNEAQ. This CDR3 has 13 amino acids. Trimming pared 4 bases from V and 3 bases from J, leaving 10 bases between.

The table lists this clone with a count of one. For the CDR3, the DNA is TGTGCCAGCAGTTTATCGGCAGGGCAAGAGACCCAGTACTTC. It codes for CASSLSAGQETQYF. The chain joins TRBV28 to TRBJ2-5, with a tentative D call TRBD1 (5 bases). Trimming stripped 1 base from V and 2 bases from J, with 8 bases between. The CDR3 sequence is 14 residues long. The germline gives CDR1 MDHEN, CDR2 SYDVKM.

In its sample, this clone was seen once. CDR3 DNA: TGTGCCAGCACCCCAAAGGGGGGGGCCTATGCTTTCTTT. It translates to CASTPKGGAYAFF. The chain couples TRBV7-9 to TRBJ1-1; possibly TRBD1 for D (6 bases). This CDR3 is built from 13 residues. Trimming shortened V by 7 bases and J by 11 bases, and 20 bases separated the two germline ends. Germline lookup yields CDR1 SEHNR and CDR2 FQNEAQ (reference sequence).

The chain has TRBV30 and TRBJ2-3; 7 bases align to TRBD1. The trim removed 8 bases at V and 1 base at J, leaving 9 bases unmatched. The CDR3 totals 14 residues. Germline V gene data show CDR1 as GTSNPN and CDR2 as SVGIG (reference sequence). CDR3 region: CAGLQGSGTDTQYF. CDR3 nucleotides: TGTGCCGGGCTACAGGGGTCAGGCACAGATACGCAGTATTTT.

V and J are TRBV18 and TRBJ1-2, with D tentatively TRBD1 (6 bases). CDR1 and CDR2 from the germline V gene are KGHSH and LQKENI. The V gene lost 0 bases and the J gene lost 2 bases, with 7 bases spanning the gap. The CDR3 has 14 amino acids. CDR3 nucleotides: TGTGCCAGCTCACCACCGCAGGGGAACTATGGCTACACCTTC. Amino acid sequence: CASSPPQGNYGYTF.

For this clone: Mismatch with germline at one junction end may stem from a read error. The chain combines TRBV12-3 or TRBV12-4 with TRBJ2-1; 8 bases are a match to TRBD2. This CDR3 is built from 11 residues. The CDR3 DNA reads TGTGCCAGCAGTTCCGGGACTAGGGGGGTCTTC. Amino acids: CASSSGTRGVF.

The chain has TRBV14 and TRBJ2-1; 15 positions agree with TRBD2. Looked up from germline, CDR1 is SGHDN and CDR2 is FVKESK. The CDR3 totals 20 residues. J was trimmed by 9 bases and V by 5 bases; bases with no gene match: 20. CDR3 protein: CASSTHRTSGRAGLVGEQFF. CDR3 sequence (DNA): TGTGCCAGCAGCACCCACAGGACTAGCGGGAGGGCCGGTTTAGTGGGTGAGCAGTTCTTC.

The chain couples TRBV7-3 to TRBJ1-6; D perhaps matches TRBD1 (5 bases). Trimming cost V 5 bases and J 8 bases, with 10 bases left between them. CDR1 and CDR2 (germline): SGHTA, FQGTGA. The length of the CDR3 is 13 residues. CDR3 nucleotides: TGTGCCAGCAGCCAAAGACAGTATTCACCCCTCCACTTT. Protein product: CASSQRQYSPLHF.

The chain couples TRBV11-3 to TRBJ1-1; D unresolved. The V end was cut by 2 bases, the J end by 1 base, with 8 bases between. This CDR3 has 14 residues. Germline V CDR1 and CDR2: SGHNT, YENEEA. The CDR3 spells CASSLLAGNTEAFF. The CDR3 DNA follows: TGTGCCAGCAGCTTACTCGCAGGGAACACTGAAGCTTTCTTT.

The chain combines TRBV11-3 with TRBJ2-1, with TRBD2 matching 11 bases. The CDR3 is 16 residues long. V gave up 4 bases and J gave up 4 bases; unmatched junction bases: 6. Germline CDR1 reads SGHNT; CDR2 reads YENEEA. DNA for the CDR3: TGTGCCAGCAGCTCCGGGACTAGCGGACGATACAATGAGCAGTTCTTC. This encodes CASSSGTSGRYNEQFF.

The CDR3, as DNA: TGTGCCAGCAGCCCGGACAGGAAAGCTTTCTTT. Translated: CASSPDRKAFF. The rearrangement uses TRBV13 and TRBJ1-1; 7 bases line up with TRBD1. CDR1 is PRHDT, CDR2 FYEKMQ, per germline (reference sequence). The CDR3 extends over 11 amino acids. V dropped 5 bases and J dropped 9; count of bases not matched to a gene: 3. The variable domain in full, with the rest retrieved from reference TRBV13 and TRBJ1-1, is AAGVIQSPRHLIKEKRETATLKCYPIPRHDTVYWYQQGPGQDPQFLISFYEKMQSDKGSIPDRFSAQQFSDYHSELNMSSLELGDSALYFCASSPDRKAFFGQGTRLTVV.

The genes are TRBV18 and TRBJ2-1; weak D call: TRBD2 (6 bases). CDR1 and CDR2 from the germline V gene are KGHSH and LQKENI. The CDR3 runs to 15 residues. V dropped 3 bases and J dropped 7 bases, with 16 bases sitting between them. CDR3 protein: CASSPLPEGRNEQFF. Written as DNA, the CDR3 is TGTGCCAGCTCACCCCTCCCGGAGGGGCGGAATGAGCAGTTCTTC.

V and J are TRBV7-9 and TRBJ1-5; D is unclear. Deletions cut 1 base from V and 0 bases from J, with 10 bases between. This CDR3 has 16 residues. Germline V CDR1 and CDR2: SEHNR, FQNEAQ (reference sequence). CDR3: CASSLGTTTSNQPQHF. The DNA for the CDR3 is TGTGCCAGCAGCTTAGGTACAACAACTAGCAATCAGCCCCAGCATTTT.

The CDR3 protein is CASSSPTNRGLNEQFF. The DNA for the CDR3 is TGTGCCAGCAGCTCCCCCACGAACAGGGGGCTCAACGAGCAGTTCTTC. This rearrangement joins TRBV7-9 to TRBJ2-1, with 9 bases lining up with TRBD1. Germline CDR1 is SEHNR and CDR2 is FQNEAQ (reference sequence). V dropped 4 bases and J dropped 10; count of bases not matched to a gene: 14. This CDR3 spans 16 amino acids.

The V gene is TRBV4-2, the J gene TRBJ1-4; D is uncertain. Trimming stripped 0 bases from V and 10 bases from J, with 15 bases between. Germline V gene lookup returns CDR1 LGHNA and CDR2 YNFKEQ. The CDR3 is 15 residues long. As DNA, the CDR3 is TGTGCCAGCAGCCAAGAGGAGGGAGTATTGGGAAAACTGTTTTTT. Its translation is CASSQEEGVLGKLFF.

This chain joins TRBV5-4 and TRBJ2-7, with D perhaps TRBD2 (6 bases). Germline CDR1 SGHNT, CDR2 YYREEE (reference sequence). With 0 bases removed from V and 2 bases from J, the gap between germline ends came to 15 bases. The CDR3 has 16 amino acids. CDR3 nucleotide sequence: TGTGCCAGCAGCTTGGTAGGGACTTTCACCCCCTACGAGCAGTACTTC. Its translation is CASSLVGTFTPYEQYF.

V gene TRBV4-3 combines with J gene TRBJ2-1, with 13 bases matching TRBD2. The CDR3 consists of 15 residues. Germline trimming cut 5 bases from V and 6 bases from J; bases unmatched to any gene: 4. The germline CDR1 and CDR2 sequences are LGHNA and YSLEER. The CDR3 loop reads CASSFGTSGTNEQFF. CDR3 in DNA: TGCGCCAGCAGCTTTGGGACTAGCGGGACCAATGAGCAGTTCTTC.

This clone was recorded only once. The rearrangement joins TRBV29-1 to TRBJ2-6, with 7 positions matching TRBD2. The V and J ends lost 1 base and 0 bases, in that order; junction bases with no gene match: 12. The V gene's germline CDR1 is SQVTM and CDR2 ANQGSEA. This CDR3 region has 19 residues. CDR3 sequence: CSVEVPGEGKTSGANVLTF. CDR3 bases: TGCAGCGTTGAAGTACCCGGGGAGGGAAAGACCTCTGGGGCCAACGTCCTGACTTTC.

This rearrangement joins TRBV29-1 to TRBJ2-5; tentatively, D is TRBD2 (5 bases). The V gene's germline CDR1 is SQVTM and CDR2 ANQGSEA. The V gene lost 5 bases and the J gene lost 0 bases, with 7 bases spanning the gap. This CDR3 is built from 12 residues. CDR3 nucleotides: TGCAGCGTTCCGGACTACCAAGAGACCCAGTACTTC. Its translation: CSVPDYQETQYF.

The CDR3 reads CASSASGTANTEAFF. The DNA for the CDR3 is TGTGCCAGCAGCGCGAGCGGTACGGCGAACACTGAAGCTTTCTTT. The chain joins TRBV11-3 to TRBJ1-1, with D uncertain. This CDR3 is built from 15 residues. In germline, CDR1 is SGHNT, CDR2 YENEEA. V dropped 5 bases and J dropped 1 base, with 14 bases sitting between them.

This sequence joins TRBV7-3 and TRBJ2-5; 8 nucleotides align to TRBD1. CDR1 SGHTA and CDR2 FQGTGA come from the germline V gene. This CDR3 contains 14 residues. Trimming removed 5 bases from V and 5 bases from J; junction bases left unmatched: 7. CDR3 DNA sequence: TGTGCCAGCAGCCAATCAGGGGGCGAGGAGACCCAGTACTTC. It specifies CASSQSGGEETQYF.

The CDR3 protein is CATSRAGREQFF. The CDR3 coding sequence is TGTGCCACCAGCAGAGCCGGGAGGGAGCAGTTCTTC. The gene calls are TRBV15 and TRBJ2-1; 7 bases map to TRBD2. J gave up 10 bases and V 1 base, and 1 base lay outside the gene matches. This CDR3 has 12 residues. Germline values: CDR1 LNHNV, CDR2 YYDKDF (reference sequence).

The sample holds one count of this clone. This rearrangement joins TRBV7-8 to TRBJ1-5; TRBD1 matches 8 bases. The germline gives CDR1 SGHVS, CDR2 FQNEAQ. The CDR3 contains 16 residues. The trim removed 3 bases at V and 1 base at J, leaving 5 bases unmatched. The DNA of the CDR3 is TGTGCCAGCAGCTTCTTCGGACAGGGAAGCAATCAGCCCCAGCATTTT. It yields the protein CASSFFGQGSNQPQHF.

The J gene is TRBJ2-1, the V gene TRBV18; perhaps TRBD1 as D (5 bases). Trimming took 2 bases from V and 10 from J, leaving 9 bases between them. The length of the CDR3 is 12 residues. In germline, CDR1 is KGHSH, CDR2 LQKENI. The CDR3 loop reads CASSPVRGEQFF. In DNA, the CDR3 is TGTGCCAGCTCACCAGTTAGGGGAGAGCAGTTCTTC.

This sequence joins TRBV7-9 and TRBJ1-4; 8 bases align to TRBD1. Germline CDR1 and CDR2: SEHNR and FQNEAQ (reference sequence). The CDR3 length is 16 residues. V lost 1 base and J lost 7; bases outside the gene matches: 8. The CDR3 loop reads CASSLGQGLKGEKLFF. Here the CDR3 DNA reads TGTGCCAGCAGCTTAGGACAGGGGTTGAAAGGTGAAAAACTGTTTTTT.